This T cell receptor beta chain was retrieved from a study of T cells in Graves' hyperthyroidism and ophthalmopathy. Study-level findings and limits: Among thyroid clonotypes expanded above 0.001, most also appeared in blood. Ophthalmopathy prediction by the model preceded onset by a median about 6.3 months.

The sample holds many counts of this clonotype. The antigen is unknown. The V end lost 3 bases, the J end lost 3 bases, and 6 bases lay between the germline ends. The CDR3 is 13 amino acids. On the basis of clinical symptoms, serum thyroxine and TRAb, thyroid ultrasound and orbital computed tomography, diagnoses were made. Amplification yielded TCR beta CDR3 regions, with RNA transcripts as the source. During a first-round RT-PCR of the TCR CDR3, the HTBI primer set was used. Using its own MiXCR run on the multiplex PCR reads, TCRdb lists one record per CDR3 protein. Among over 550,000 distinct CDR3 sequences listed, 16% were seen once.

The chain couples TRBV12-3 or TRBV12-4 to TRBJ2-1; D is perhaps TRBD1 (5 bases). The specimen sequenced was blood. The origin of this receptor is a woman younger than 30 with Graves' hyperthyroidism. Written as DNA, the CDR3 is TGTGCCAGCAGTTTGACAGTCTACAATGAGCAGTTCTTC. Protein sequence: CASSLTVYNEQFF.